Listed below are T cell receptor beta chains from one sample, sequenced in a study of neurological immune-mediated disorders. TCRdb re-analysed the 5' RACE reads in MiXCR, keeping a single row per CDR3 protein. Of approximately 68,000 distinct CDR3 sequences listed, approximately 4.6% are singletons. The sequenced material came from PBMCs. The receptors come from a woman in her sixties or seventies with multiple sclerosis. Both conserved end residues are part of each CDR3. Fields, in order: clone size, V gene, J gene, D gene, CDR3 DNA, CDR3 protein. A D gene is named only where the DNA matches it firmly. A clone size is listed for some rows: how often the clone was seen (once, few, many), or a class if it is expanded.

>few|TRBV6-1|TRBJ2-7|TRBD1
TGTGCCAGCAACGTCGGGACAGCAAGCTACGAGCAGTACTTC
CASNVGTASYEQYF
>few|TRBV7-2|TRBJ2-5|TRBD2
TGTGCCAGCAGCTACGTAGCGGGAGGCCGCCGTGGGTTCCGAGAGACCCAGTACTTC
CASSYVAGGRRGFRETQYF
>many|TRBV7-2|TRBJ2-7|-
TGTGCCAGCAGCTCCCAGACCTACGAGCAGTACTTC
CASSSQTYEQYF
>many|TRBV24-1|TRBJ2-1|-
TGTGCCACCAGTGATCCCGGGATGAGTAATGAGCAGTTCTTC
CATSDPGMSNEQFF
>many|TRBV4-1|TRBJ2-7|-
TGCGCCAGCAGCCCTCGAGAGGTCTCCTACGAGCAGTACTTC
CASSPREVSYEQYF
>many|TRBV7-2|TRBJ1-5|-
TGTGCCAGCAGCCTGGGGGATAGGGTCAATCAGCCCCAGCATTTT
CASSLGDRVNQPQHF
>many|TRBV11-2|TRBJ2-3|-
TGTGCCAGCAGCTACAACTCACTTATGCCGGACCTACCAGATACGCAGTATTTT
CASSYNSLMPDLPDTQYF
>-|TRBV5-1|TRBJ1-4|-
TGCGCCAGCAGCTTGAAGACACTCGCAACTAATGAAAAACTGTTTTTT
CASSLKTLATNEKLFF
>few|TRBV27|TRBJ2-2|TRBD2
TGTGCCAGCAGTGGACTAGCGGGATTCACCGGGGAGCTGTTTTTT
CASSGLAGFTGELFF
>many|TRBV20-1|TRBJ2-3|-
TGCAGTGCTAGCCGGACCCGCGGTAGCACAGATACGCAGTATTTT
CSASRTRGSTDTQYF
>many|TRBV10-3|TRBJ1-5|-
TGTGCCATCAGGGCGGCTGGGAATCAGCCCCAGCATTTT
CAIRAAGNQPQHF
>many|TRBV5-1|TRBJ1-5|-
TGCGCCAGCAGCTTGGACGGGCAGCCCCAGCATTTT
CASSLDGQPQHF
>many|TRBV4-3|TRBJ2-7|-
TGCGCCAGCAGCCAAGAATGGAACGCCGCCTACGAGCAGTACTTC
CASSQEWNAAYEQYF
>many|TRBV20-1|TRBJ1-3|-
TGCAGTGTAAAGGCTGGAAACACCATATATTTT
CSVKAGNTIYF
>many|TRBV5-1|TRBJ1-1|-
TGCGCCAGCAGCTTGCGGCAGGGCTCTGAAGCTTTCTTT
CASSLRQGSEAFF
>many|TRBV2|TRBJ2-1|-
TGTGCCAGCAGTGGGGGACTGGGATACAATGAGCAGTTCTTC
CASSGGLGYNEQFF
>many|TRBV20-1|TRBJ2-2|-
TGCAGTGCAGAGGGGCAGACCACCGGGGAGCTGTTTTTT
CSAEGQTTGELFF
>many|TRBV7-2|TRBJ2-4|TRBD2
TGTGCCAGCAGCTTAGGTAGCGGGAGTCAAAACATTCAGTACTTC
CASSLGSGSQNIQYF
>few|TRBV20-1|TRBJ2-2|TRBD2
TGCAGTGTCCTGACCACTAGCGGGAGGAATACCGGGGAGCTGTTTTTT
CSVLTTSGRNTGELFF
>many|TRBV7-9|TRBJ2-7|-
TGTGCCAGCAGCTTAAAGTACGAGCAGTACTTC
CASSLKYEQYF
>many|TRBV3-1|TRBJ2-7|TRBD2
TGTGCCAGCAGCCTCGGGAGCGGGAGGCCACCCTACGAGCAGTACTTC
CASSLGSGRPPYEQYF
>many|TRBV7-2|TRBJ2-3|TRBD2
TGTGCCAGCAGCACCGAACTAGCGGGAGATACGCAGTATTTT
CASSTELAGDTQYF
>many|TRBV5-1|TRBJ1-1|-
TGCGCCAGCAGCTTAGCAGGGGACTCCTCGAGGGCTTTCTTT
CASSLAGDSSRAFF
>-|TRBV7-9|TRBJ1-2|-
TGTGCCAGCAGCTTATCCAGGGAGCGACATGGCTACACCTTC
CASSLSRERHGYTF
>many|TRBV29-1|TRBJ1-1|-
TGCAGCGTTGAAGACTTAACAGAAGCTTTCTTT
CSVEDLTEAFF
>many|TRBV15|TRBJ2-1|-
TGTGCCACCAGCAGAGATAAGCGAGGGAGAGGTGAGCAGTTCTTC
CATSRDKRGRGEQFF
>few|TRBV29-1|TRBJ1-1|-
TGCAGCGTTGAAGGTGTTGGGAAGAGGGACACTGAAGCTTTCTTT
CSVEGVGKRDTEAFF
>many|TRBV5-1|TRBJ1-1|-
TGCGCCAGCAGCCCTTGGGGGTCCGGTACTGAAGCTTTCTTT
CASSPWGSGTEAFF
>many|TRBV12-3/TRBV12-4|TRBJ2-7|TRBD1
TGTGCCAGCAGTTCCACAGGGGGTAGGTACGAGCAGTACTTC
CASSSTGGRYEQYF
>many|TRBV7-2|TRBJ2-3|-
TGTGCCAGCCGCCTGACGGGACAATTCACAGATACGCAGTATTTT
CASRLTGQFTDTQYF
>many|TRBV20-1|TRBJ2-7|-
TGCAGTGCTAAGGGGATTCGCGAATTCTACGAGCAGTACTTC
CSAKGIREFYEQYF
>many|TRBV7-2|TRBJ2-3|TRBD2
TGTGCCAGCAGCTTAGATCCAGCGGGGGGGTTTACAGATACGCAGTATTTT
CASSLDPAGGFTDTQYF
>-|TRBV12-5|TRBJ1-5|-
TGTGCTAGTGGTTTGGTTTGGGGGACTAGCAATCAGCCCCAGCATTTT
CASGLVWGTSNQPQHF
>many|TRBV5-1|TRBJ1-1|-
TGCGCCAGCAGCTTGCAGGAAAGGAACACTGAAGCTTTCTTT
CASSLQERNTEAFF
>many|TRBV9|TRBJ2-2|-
TGTGCCAGCAGCGTAGATTCCAGGGGAGGAGCCGGGGAGCTGTTTTTT
CASSVDSRGGAGELFF
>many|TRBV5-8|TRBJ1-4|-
TGTGCCAGCAGCTTGGGACTCATTAATGAAAAACTGTTTTTT
CASSLGLINEKLFF
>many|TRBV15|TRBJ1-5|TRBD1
TGTGCCACCAGCAGAGGGGACAGCTACAATCAGCCCCAGCATTTT
CATSRGDSYNQPQHF
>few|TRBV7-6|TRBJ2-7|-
TGTGCCAGCAGCCGAGGGGGGACAACCTACGAGCAGTACTTC
CASSRGGTTYEQYF
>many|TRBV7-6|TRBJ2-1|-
TGTGCCAGCAGCTTAGTGTTGGGGGCTAATGAGCAGTTCTTC
CASSLVLGANEQFF
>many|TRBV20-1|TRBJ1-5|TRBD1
TGCAGTGCTAGAGATATTCAGGGACAGAGGTTCGGTCAGCCCCAGCATTTT
CSARDIQGQRFGQPQHF
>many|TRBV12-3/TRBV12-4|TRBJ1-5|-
TGTGCCAGCAGTTTAGCTGTGGGGGAGGGTCAGCCCCAGCATTTT
CASSLAVGEGQPQHF
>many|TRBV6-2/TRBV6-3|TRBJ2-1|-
TGTGCCAGCAGTCCCACTCTGCTGGGGAGGCAGTTCTTC
CASSPTLLGRQFF
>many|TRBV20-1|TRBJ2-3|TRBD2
TGCAGTGTTCAATCTAGCGGGGGCTTTCTGGATACGCAGTATTTT
CSVQSSGGFLDTQYF
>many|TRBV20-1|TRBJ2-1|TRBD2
TGCAGTGCTCCTTTTACTAGCGGGAGGAATTCCTACAATGAGCAGTTCTTC
CSAPFTSGRNSYNEQFF
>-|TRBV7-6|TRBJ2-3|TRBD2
TGTGCCAGCAGCTTAGCGGGGACTAGCGGGAGGGCGACAGATACGCAGTATTTT
CASSLAGTSGRATDTQYF
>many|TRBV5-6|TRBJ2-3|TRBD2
TGTGCCAGCAGCCGCGTAGCGGGAGGAAGCACAGATACGCAGTATTTT
CASSRVAGGSTDTQYF
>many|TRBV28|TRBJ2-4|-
TGTGCCAGCAGTTTGGCGGCCCCAAACATTCAGTACTTC
CASSLAAPNIQYF
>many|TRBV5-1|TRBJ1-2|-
TGCGCCAGCTCCGCTTTGGATCCGAACTATGGCTACACCTTC
CASSALDPNYGYTF
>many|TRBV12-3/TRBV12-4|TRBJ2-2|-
TGTGCCAGCAGTTTAGCCTCCTACACGGGAACCGGGGAGCTGTTTTTT
CASSLASYTGTGELFF
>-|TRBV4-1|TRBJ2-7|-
TGCGCCAGCAGCCAAGATCTGTTGCAGTATAGTGAGCAGTACTTC
CASSQDLLQYSEQYF
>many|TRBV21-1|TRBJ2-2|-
TGTGCCAGCAGCAAAAATCCAGGGACACGGTGTTTAGAGCTGTTTTTT
CASSKNPGTRCLELFF
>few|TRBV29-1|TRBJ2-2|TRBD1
TGCAGCGTTTGGGACAGGGGGCTGTCCGGGGAGCTGTTTTTT
CSVWDRGLSGELFF
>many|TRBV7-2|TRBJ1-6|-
TGTGCCAGCAGCTTAAGGCCGGGGAGTGATTCACCCCTCCACTTT
CASSLRPGSDSPLHF
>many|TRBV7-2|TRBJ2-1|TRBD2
TGTGCCAGCAGGAAAACTAGCGGGAGGTTTGATGAGCAGTTCTTC
CASRKTSGRFDEQFF
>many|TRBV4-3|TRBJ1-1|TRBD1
TGCGCCAGCCTGGGACAGGGCGAAACTGAAGCTTTCTTT
CASLGQGETEAFF
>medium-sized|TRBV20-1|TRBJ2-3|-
TGCAGTGCTAGCGGGAGTCTCACGGCGCAGTATTTT
CSASGSLTAQYF
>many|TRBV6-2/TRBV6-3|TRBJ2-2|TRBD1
TGTGCCATCAGATCGGGACAGGGGACCGGGGAGCTGTTTTTT
CAIRSGQGTGELFF
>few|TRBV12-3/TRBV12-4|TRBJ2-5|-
TGTGCCAGCAGTTTATACAGGGCGTACCAAGAGACCCAGTACTTC
CASSLYRAYQETQYF
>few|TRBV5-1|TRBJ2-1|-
TGCGCCAGCAGCCCCCCCGGGGGCGGTCACAATGAGCAGTTCTTC
CASSPPGGGHNEQFF
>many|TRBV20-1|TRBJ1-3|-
TGCAGTGCTGCCCCCGGAAACACCATATATTTT
CSAAPGNTIYF